This entry features one TCR beta chain sequence. Its antigen is currently unknown. TCRdb's copy holds only in-frame clones and misses some; the assay was immunoSEQ multiplex PCR. Of tens of thousands of clones in the sample, 80% to 90% were seen once. This sample is part of a study of T cell responses to AZD1222 COVID-19 vaccine. This CDR3 has 14 amino acids. V was clipped by 5 bases and J by 9 bases; unmatched bases: 7. Looked up from germline, CDR1 is SEHNR and CDR2 is FQNEAQ (reference sequence). Notes on the study in general: Sampled repertoires all dated from after the peak T cell response. Donors were mostly white British, more females; clonal diversity possibly underestimated.

This chain connects TRBV7-9 to TRBJ1-6; TRBD1 aligns across 7 bases. This TCR derives from an adult in good health. Sample: peripheral blood, taken on day 0 of AZD1222 vaccination. The CDR3 loop reads CASSVEQGFSPLHF. CDR3 nucleotides: TGTGCCAGCAGCGTGGAACAGGGGTTTTCACCCCTCCACTTT.